The T cell receptor beta chain described here comes from a study of cytomegalovirus exposure and HLA in healthy donors. The trim removed 5 bases at V and 2 bases at J, leaving 5 bases unmatched. This CDR3 spans 14 amino acids. Germline V CDR1 and CDR2: LNHNV, YYDKDF (reference sequence). Some clones are missing from TCRdb's copy, which holds only in-frame ones; the method was immunoSEQ multiplex PCR. The top ten clones hold 2.6% of a sample with under 250,000 clones, approximately 87% of them seen once. V and J are TRBV15 and TRBJ2-7, with 8 bases fitting TRBD1. This TCR was sampled from a man aged 18 to 30 in good health and CMV-seronegative. Sequencing was done on a sample of PBMCs. In DNA, the CDR3 is TGTGCCACCAGCTTCGGACAGGGTACCTACGAGCAGTACTTC. Protein sequence: CATSFGQGTYEQYF.